This T cell receptor beta chain was sequenced during a study of blood T cell repertoires in COVID-19. Across the study: Acute and convalescent COVID-19 samples came from the United States, Italy and Spain. PBMCs, B-cell-depleted T cells, or T cells were the source of the cDNA or gDNA that made up the material.

Authors' analysis steps: Amplification from reference gene primers served as the basis for estimated nucleated cell counts. Profiling relied on immunoSEQ multiplex PCR, and the TCRdb table lists in-frame clones only, not all of them. D and trimming were read from the DNA, whereas the V and J calls and clone size are those reported in that table. The repertoire includes a few hundred thousand clones, 88% of them detected once, and about 1.3% sits in the top ten. Germline CDR1 reads SGHVS; CDR2 reads FNYEAQ. This CDR3 is built from 15 residues. V was pared by 5 bases and J by 0 bases, with 11 bases between.

The sequenced material came from peripheral blood. The TCR originated in a man at least 80 years old with acute or convalescent COVID-19. The chain recombines TRBV7-6 with TRBJ2-1, with no clear D. The CDR3 reads CASSAYRSSYNEQFF. In nucleotides, the CDR3 is TGTGCCAGCAGCGCCTACAGATCCTCCTACAATGAGCAGTTCTTC.